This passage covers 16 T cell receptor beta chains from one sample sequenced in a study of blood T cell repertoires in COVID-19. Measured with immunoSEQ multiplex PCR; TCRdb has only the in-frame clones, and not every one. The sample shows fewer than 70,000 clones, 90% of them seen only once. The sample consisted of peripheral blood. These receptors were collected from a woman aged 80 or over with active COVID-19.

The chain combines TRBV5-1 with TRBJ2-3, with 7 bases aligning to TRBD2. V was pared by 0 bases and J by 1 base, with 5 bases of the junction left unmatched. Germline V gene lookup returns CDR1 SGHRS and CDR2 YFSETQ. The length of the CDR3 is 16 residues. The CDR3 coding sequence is TGCGCCAGCAGCTTGGATACGGGAGGAGGCACAGATACGCAGTATTTT. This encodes CASSLDTGGGTDTQYF.

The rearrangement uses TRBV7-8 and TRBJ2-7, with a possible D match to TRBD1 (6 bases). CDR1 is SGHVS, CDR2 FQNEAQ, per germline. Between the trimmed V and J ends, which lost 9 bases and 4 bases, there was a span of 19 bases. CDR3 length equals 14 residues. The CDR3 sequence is CASGSGDRAYEQYV. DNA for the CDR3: TGTGCCAGTGGCTCAGGGGACCGAGCATACGAGCAGTACGTC.

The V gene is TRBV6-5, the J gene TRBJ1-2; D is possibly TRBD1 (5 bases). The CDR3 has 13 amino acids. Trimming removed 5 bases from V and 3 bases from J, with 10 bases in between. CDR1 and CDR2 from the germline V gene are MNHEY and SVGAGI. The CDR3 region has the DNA TGTGCCAGCAGTAAACCGGGGGACTATGGCTACACCTTC. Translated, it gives CASSKPGDYGYTF.

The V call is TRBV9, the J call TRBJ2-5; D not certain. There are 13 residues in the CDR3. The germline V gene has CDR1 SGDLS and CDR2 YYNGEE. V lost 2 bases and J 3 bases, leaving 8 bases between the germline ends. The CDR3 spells CASSVGDEETQYF. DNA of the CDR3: TGTGCCAGCAGCGTCGGAGATGAAGAGACCCAGTACTTC.

DNA for the CDR3: TGTGCCAGCAGCTTAGGGGGCTATAATGAGCAGTTCTTC. This encodes CASSLGGYNEQFF. The chain links TRBV11-3 to TRBJ2-1; D is perhaps TRBD1 (5 bases). Per germline, CDR1 SGHNT and CDR2 YENEEA. The length of the CDR3 is 13 residues. V was shortened by 1 base and J by 7 bases, with 8 bases between the two germline ends.

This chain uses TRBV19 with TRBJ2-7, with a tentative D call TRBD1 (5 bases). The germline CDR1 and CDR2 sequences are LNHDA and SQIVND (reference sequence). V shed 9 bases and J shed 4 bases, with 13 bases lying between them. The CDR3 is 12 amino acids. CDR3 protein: CASRSGIYEQYV. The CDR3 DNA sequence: TGTGCCAGCAGATCAGGGATTTACGAGCAGTACGTC.

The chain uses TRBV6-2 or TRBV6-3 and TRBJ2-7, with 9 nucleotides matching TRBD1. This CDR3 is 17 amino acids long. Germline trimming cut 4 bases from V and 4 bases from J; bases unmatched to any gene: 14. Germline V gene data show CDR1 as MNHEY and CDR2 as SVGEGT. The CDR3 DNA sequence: TGTGCCAGCAGTTCTCCCCTTAGGACAGGGGTCAAGTACGAGCAGTACGTC. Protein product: CASSSPLRTGVKYEQYV.

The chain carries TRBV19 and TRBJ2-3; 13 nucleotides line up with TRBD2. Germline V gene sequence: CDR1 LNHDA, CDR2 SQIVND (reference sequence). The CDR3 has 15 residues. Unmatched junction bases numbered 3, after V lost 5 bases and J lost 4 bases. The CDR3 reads CASSPGTSGADTQYF. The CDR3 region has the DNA TGTGCCAGTAGTCCGGGGACTAGCGGGGCAGATACGCAGTATTTT.

The CDR3 DNA is TGTGCCAGCAGCTTACGGCGGGCCTCTCCTAACGAGCAGTACTTC. Encoded protein: CASSLRRASPNEQYF. V usage is TRBV7-8 and J usage is TRBJ2-7, with TRBD2 as a possible D gene (5 bases). V was cut by 2 bases and J by 5 bases, with 16 bases left in between. The CDR3 is made up of 15 amino acids. Germline lookup yields CDR1 SGHVS and CDR2 FQNEAQ.

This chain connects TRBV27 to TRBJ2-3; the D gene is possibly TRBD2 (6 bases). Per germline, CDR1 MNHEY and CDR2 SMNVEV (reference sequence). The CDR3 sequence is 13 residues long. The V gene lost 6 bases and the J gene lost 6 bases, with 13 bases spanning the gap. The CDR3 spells CASRGGVWDTQYF. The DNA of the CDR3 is TGTGCCAGCAGGGGAGGTGTGTGGGATACGCAGTATTTT.

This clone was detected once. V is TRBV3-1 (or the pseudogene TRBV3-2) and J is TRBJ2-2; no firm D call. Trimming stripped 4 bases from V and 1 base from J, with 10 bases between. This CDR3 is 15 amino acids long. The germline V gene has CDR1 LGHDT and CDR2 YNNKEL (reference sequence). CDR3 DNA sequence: TGTGCCAGCAGCCCAGGCTGGATGAACACCGGGGAGCTGTTTTTT. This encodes CASSPGWMNTGELFF.

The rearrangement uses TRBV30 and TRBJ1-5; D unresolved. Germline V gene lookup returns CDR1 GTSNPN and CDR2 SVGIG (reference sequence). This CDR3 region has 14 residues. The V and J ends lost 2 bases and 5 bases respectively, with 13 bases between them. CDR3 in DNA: TGTGCCTGGAGTATGGGCGGGATTGATCAGCCCCAGCATTTT. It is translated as CAWSMGGIDQPQHF.

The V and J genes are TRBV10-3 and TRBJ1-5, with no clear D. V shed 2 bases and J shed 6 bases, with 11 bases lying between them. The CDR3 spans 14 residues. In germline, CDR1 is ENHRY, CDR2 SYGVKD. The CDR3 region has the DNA TGTGCCATCAGTGAGGGGAGTGGCGGTCAGCCCCAGCATTTT. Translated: CAISEGSGGQPQHF.

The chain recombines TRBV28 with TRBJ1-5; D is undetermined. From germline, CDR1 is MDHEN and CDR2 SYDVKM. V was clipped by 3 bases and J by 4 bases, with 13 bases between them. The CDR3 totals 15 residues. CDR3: CASSLVAAANQPQHF. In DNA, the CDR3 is TGTGCCAGCAGTTTGGTCGCGGCAGCAAATCAGCCCCAGCATTTT.

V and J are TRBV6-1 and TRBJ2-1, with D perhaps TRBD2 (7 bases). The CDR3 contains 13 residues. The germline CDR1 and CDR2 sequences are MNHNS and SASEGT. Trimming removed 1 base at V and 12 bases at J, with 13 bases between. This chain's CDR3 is CASSEVGGTRQFF. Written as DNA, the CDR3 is TGTGCCAGCAGTGAAGTGGGGGGGACACGGCAGTTCTTC.

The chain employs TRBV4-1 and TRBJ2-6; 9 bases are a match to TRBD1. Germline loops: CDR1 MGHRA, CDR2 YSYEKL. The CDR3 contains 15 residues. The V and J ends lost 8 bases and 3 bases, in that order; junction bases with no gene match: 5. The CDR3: CASRDRDRGANVLTF. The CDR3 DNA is TGCGCCAGCCGGGACAGGGATCGTGGGGCCAACGTCCTGACTTTC.